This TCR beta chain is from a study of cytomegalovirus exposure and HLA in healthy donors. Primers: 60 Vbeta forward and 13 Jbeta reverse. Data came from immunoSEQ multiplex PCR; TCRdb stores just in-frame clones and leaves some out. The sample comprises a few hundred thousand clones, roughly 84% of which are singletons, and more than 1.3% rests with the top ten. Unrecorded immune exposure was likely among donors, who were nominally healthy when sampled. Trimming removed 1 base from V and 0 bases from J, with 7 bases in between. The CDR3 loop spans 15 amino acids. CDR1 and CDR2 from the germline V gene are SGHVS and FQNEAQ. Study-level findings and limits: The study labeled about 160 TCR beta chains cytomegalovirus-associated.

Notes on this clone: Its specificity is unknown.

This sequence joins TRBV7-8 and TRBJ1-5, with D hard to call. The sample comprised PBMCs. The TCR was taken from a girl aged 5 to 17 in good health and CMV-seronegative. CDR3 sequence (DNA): TGTGCCAGCAGCTTAGAAGGGAGTAGCAATCAGCCCCAGCATTTT. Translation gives CASSLEGSSNQPQHF.